What follows is one TCR beta chain and its context. Germline is not matched at one junction end, which may reflect a read error. The data were obtained in a study of blood T cell repertoires in COVID-19. Study in general: T cells, B-cell-depleted T cells, or PBMCs provided the cDNA or gDNA that served as material.

Germline V gene sequence: CDR1 MGHRA, CDR2 YSYEKL. The CDR3 length is 14 residues. Some clones are missing from TCRdb's copy, which holds only in-frame ones; the method was immunoSEQ multiplex PCR. In the table there are a few hundred thousand clones, around 83% of which are singletons. V gene TRBV4-1 combines with J gene TRBJ2-7; TRBD2 is a possible D gene (6 bases). This clonotype originated in a man aged 35 to 55 who had recovered from COVID-19. The specimen sequenced was peripheral blood. CDR3 in amino acids: CASSQYRDSFEQYF. The CDR3 DNA reads as TGCGCCAGCAGCCAATACCGGGACTCCTTCGAGCAGTACTTC.